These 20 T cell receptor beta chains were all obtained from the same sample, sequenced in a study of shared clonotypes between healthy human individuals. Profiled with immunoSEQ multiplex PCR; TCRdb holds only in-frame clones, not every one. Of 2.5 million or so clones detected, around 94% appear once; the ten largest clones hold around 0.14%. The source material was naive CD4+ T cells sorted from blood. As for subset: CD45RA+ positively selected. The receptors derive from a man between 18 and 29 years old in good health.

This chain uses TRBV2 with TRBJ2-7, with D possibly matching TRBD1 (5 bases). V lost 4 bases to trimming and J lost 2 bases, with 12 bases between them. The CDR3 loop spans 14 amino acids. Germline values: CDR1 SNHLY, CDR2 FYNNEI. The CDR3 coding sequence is TGTGCCAGCAGTGTGGGCAGGGTAGCCTACGAGCAGTACTTC. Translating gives CASSVGRVAYEQYF.

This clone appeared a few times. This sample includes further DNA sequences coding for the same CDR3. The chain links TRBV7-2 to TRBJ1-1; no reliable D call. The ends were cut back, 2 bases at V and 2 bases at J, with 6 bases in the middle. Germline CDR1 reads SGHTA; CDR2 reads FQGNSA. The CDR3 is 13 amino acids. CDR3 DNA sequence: TGTGCCAGCAGCTTAACGGGTAACACTGAAGCTTTCTTT. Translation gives CASSLTGNTEAFF. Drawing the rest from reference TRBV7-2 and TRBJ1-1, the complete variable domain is GAGVSQSPSNKVTEKGKDVELRCDPISGHTALYWYRQSLGQGLEFLIYFQGNSAPDKSGLPSDRFSAERTGGSVSTLTIQRTQQEDSAVYLCASSLTGNTEAFFGQGTRLTVV.

CDR3 nucleotides: TGTGCCAGCAGTGAAGAGAGAACTAATGAAAAACTGTTTTTT. Protein: CASSEERTNEKLFF. The V and J genes are TRBV2 and TRBJ1-4; D not resolved. This CDR3 contains 14 residues. Trimming stripped 1 base from V and 1 base from J, with 4 bases between. Germline-derived CDR1 and CDR2 are SNHLY and FYNNEI.

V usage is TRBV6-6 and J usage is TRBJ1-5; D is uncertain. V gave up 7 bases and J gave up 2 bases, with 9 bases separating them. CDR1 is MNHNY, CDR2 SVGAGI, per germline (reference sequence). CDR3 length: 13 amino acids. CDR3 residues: CASNTWGNQPQHF. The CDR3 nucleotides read TGTGCCAGCAACACATGGGGCAATCAGCCCCAGCATTTT.

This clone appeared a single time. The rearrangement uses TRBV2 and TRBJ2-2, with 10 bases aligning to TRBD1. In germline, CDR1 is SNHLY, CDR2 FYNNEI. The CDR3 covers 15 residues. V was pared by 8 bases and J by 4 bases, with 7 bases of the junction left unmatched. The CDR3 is CASRFDRGPTGELFF. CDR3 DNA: TGTGCCAGCCGATTTGACAGGGGGCCCACCGGGGAGCTGTTTTTT.

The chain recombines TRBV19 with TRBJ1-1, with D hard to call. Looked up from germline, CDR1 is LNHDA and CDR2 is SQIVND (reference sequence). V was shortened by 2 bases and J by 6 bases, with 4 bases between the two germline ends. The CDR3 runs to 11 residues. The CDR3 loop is CASSIYAEAFF. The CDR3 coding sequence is TGTGCCAGTAGTATATACGCTGAAGCTTTCTTT.

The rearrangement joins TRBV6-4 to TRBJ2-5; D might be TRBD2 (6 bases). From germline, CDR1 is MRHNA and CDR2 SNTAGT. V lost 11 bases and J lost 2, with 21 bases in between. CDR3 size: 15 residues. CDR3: CAFTGSQSGQETQYF. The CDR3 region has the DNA TGTGCCTTTACGGGCTCGCAAAGCGGGCAAGAGACCCAGTACTTC.

The CDR3 DNA sequence: TGTGCCAGCAGTGATACCACCGGAGGCAGGGTTGAAAAACTGTTTTTT. The encoded protein is CASSDTTGGRVEKLFF. This chain connects TRBV25-1 to TRBJ1-4, with a possible D match to TRBD1 (5 bases). V was clipped by 3 bases and J by 7 bases, with 18 bases between them. Germline loops: CDR1 MGHDK, CDR2 SYGVNS. The CDR3 is 16 residues long. The full variable domain, with the rest looked up from reference TRBV25-1 and TRBJ1-4, is EADIYQTPRYLVIGTGKKITLECSQTMGHDKMYWYQQDPGMELHLIHYSYGVNSTEKGDLSSESTVSRIRTEHFPLTLESARPSHTSQYLCASSDTTGGRVEKLFFGSGTQLSVL.

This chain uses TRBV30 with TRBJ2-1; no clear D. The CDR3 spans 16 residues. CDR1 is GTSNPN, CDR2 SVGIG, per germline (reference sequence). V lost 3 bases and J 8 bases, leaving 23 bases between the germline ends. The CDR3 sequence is CAWSHLGISNNDEQFF. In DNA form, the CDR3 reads TGTGCCTGGAGCCACCTGGGAATATCAAACAATGATGAGCAGTTCTTC.

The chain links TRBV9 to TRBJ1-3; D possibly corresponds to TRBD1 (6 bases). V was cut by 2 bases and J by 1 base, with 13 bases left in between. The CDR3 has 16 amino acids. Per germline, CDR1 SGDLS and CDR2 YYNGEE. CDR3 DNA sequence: TGTGCCAGCAGCGTTCGCGGACAGCAATCTGGAAACACCATATATTTT. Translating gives CASSVRGQQSGNTIYF.

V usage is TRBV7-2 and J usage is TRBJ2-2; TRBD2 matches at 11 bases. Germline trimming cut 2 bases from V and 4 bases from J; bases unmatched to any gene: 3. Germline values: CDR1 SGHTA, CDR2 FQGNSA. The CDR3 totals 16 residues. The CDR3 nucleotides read TGTGCCAGCAGCTTAAGTAGCGGGAGGGTCACCGGGGAGCTGTTTTTT. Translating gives CASSLSSGRVTGELFF.

This CDR3 is CASSLGGGMGNTIYF. The CDR3 DNA is TGTGCCAGCAGCTTAGGAGGCGGGATGGGAAACACCATATATTTT. The rearrangement links TRBV11-2 to TRBJ1-3; D uncertain. The CDR3 has 15 amino acids. The germline V gene encodes CDR1 SGHAT and CDR2 FQNNGV. V was clipped by 1 base and J by 4 bases, with 11 bases between them.

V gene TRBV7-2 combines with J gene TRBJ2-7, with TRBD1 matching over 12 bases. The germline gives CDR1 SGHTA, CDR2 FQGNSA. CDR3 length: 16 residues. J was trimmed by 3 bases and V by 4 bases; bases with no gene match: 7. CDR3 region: CASSSGTGGFYYEQYF. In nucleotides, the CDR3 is TGTGCCAGCAGCTCCGGGACAGGGGGCTTTTACTACGAGCAGTACTTC.

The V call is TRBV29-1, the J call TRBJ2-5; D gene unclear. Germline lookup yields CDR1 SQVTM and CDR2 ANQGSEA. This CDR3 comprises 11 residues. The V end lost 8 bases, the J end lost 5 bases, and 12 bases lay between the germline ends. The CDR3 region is CSPVAGETQYF. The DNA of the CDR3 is TGCAGCCCGGTAGCCGGGGAGACCCAGTACTTC.

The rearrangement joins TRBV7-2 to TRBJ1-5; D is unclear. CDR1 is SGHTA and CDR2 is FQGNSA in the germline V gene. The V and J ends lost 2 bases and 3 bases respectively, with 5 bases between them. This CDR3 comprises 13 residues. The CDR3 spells CASSLILNQPQHF. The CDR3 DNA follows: TGTGCCAGCAGCTTAATCCTCAATCAGCCCCAGCATTTT.

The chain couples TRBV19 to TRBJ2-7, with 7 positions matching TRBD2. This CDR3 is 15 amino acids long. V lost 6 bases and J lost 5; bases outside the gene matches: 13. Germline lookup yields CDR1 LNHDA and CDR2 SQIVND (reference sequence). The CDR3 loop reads CASSISGPLLNEQYF. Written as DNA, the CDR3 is TGTGCCAGTAGCATTAGCGGGCCACTCCTTAACGAGCAGTACTTC.

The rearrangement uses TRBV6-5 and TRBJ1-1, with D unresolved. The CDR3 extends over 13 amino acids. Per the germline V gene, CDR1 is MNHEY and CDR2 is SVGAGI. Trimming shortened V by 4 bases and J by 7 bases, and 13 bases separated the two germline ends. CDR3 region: CASSSAVLFEAFF. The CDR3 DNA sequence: TGTGCCAGCAGTTCCGCGGTCCTGTTTGAAGCTTTCTTT.

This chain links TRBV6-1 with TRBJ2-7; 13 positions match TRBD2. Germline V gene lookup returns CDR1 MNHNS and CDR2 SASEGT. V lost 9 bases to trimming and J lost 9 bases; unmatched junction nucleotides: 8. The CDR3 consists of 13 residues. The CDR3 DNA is TGTGCCAGTGGGACTAGCGGGGCCTCGGGGCAGTACTTC. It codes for CASGTSGASGQYF.

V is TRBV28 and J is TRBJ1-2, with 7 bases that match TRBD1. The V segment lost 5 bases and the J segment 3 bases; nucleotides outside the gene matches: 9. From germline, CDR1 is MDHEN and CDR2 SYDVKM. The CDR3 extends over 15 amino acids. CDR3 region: CASSQIDRDDYGYTF. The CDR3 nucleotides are TGTGCCAGCAGTCAAATAGACAGGGACGACTATGGCTACACCTTC.

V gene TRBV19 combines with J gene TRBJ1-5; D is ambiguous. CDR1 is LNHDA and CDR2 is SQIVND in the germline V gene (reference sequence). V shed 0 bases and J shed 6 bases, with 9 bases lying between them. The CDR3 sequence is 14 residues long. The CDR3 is CASSIDVVPQPQHF. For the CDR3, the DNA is TGTGCCAGTAGTATAGACGTGGTCCCTCAGCCCCAGCATTTT.